The subject of this entry is one TCR beta chain. Its matching antigen is unknown. This specimen belongs to a study of T cells in narcolepsy. Study-wide context: Enrolled donors included narcolepsy type 1 or type 2 patients and healthy controls.

Germline CDR1 is MNHEY and CDR2 is SMNVEV (reference sequence). Between the trimmed V and J ends, which lost 3 bases and 3 bases, there was a span of 8 bases. The CDR3 is made up of 14 amino acids. TCRdb's table, derived via immunoSEQ multiplex PCR, lists solely in-frame clones and lacks some. The sample consists of 15,000 to 20,000 clones, 72% of them appearing once. Findings and caveats of the study: Autoreactive clonotypes reportedly recurred in blood of same and different patients, not controls. Comparing one patient's CSF and blood CD4+ clonotypes highlighted HCRT- and TRIB2-specific autoreactive clonotypes.

Sequences were obtained from CD45RA- memory CD8+ T cells from PBMCs. The receptor was isolated from a human donor with narcolepsy. This rearrangement joins TRBV27 to TRBJ2-2; D might be TRBD1 or TRBD2, each matching 5 bases. Written as DNA, the CDR3 is TGTGCCAGCAGTTTCTTGGGGGACACCGGGGAGCTGTTTTTT. Encoded protein: CASSFLGDTGELFF.